The present entry profiles one T cell receptor beta chain with its context. Its target is not known. This was the immunoSEQ version 4 assay in survey mode. The assay was immunoSEQ multiplex PCR, and TCRdb's table has in-frame clones only and misses some. Counted here are about 36,000 clones, roughly 84% occurring once; the ten biggest clones make up roughly 5.9%. This sample was taken from a study of persistence of HIV-infected CD4 T cells. Study-wide results and limits: Antigen-responding cells were enriched for degenerate expanded CDR3beta sequences.

Cells were stimulated with overlapping HIV-1 Gag 15-mer peptides. Sorted nonresponding memory CD4+ T cells were CD40L-negative, CD69-negative, CD45RO-high. V was clipped by 4 bases and J by 1 base; unmatched bases: 6. CDR1 and CDR2 from the germline V gene are SGHRS and YFSETQ. The CDR3 contains 17 residues. This material consisted of cultured CD4+ T cells from PBMCs, taken from a patient who received antiretroviral therapy. This TCR derives from an adult with HIV. The donor label of this sample is uncertain. The genes are TRBV5-1 and TRBJ2-1; 12 positions match TRBD2. The CDR3 sequence: CASSPGTSGRSYNEQFF. In nucleotides, the CDR3 is TGCGCCAGCAGCCCCGGGACTAGCGGGCGATCCTACAATGAGCAGTTCTTC.